These 16 T cell receptor beta chains share one sample of origin, sequenced in a study of metastatic and nonmetastatic thyroid tumors. Thyroid surgery was performed in patients who had received no treatment beforehand. Using MiXCR, TCRdb reanalyzed the PCR reads. In the table there are 15,000 or so clones, 15% to 18% of which are singletons. The sequencing input was blood. The receptors were gathered from a female donor with papillary thyroid cancer or a benign thyroid nodule (not recorded which). Some clones in this sample may be carry-over from other donors' samples.

This clone appeared many times. The chain is built from TRBV5-4 and TRBJ2-3, with a tentative D call TRBD2 (6 bases). In germline, CDR1 is SGHNT, CDR2 YYREEE (reference sequence). Trimming removed 4 bases from V and 0 bases from J, with 12 bases in between. The CDR3 sequence is 15 residues long. The CDR3 DNA reads TGTGCCAGCAGCGGACGACTAGATAGCACAGATACGCAGTATTTT. It is translated as CASSGRLDSTDTQYF.

This clone was observed at least ten times. This chain links TRBV5-1 with TRBJ1-2, with a possible D match to TRBD1 (5 bases). CDR1 is SGHRS, CDR2 YFSETQ, per germline. CDR3 length: 15 residues. The V gene lost 0 bases and the J gene lost 3 bases, with 12 bases spanning the gap. The CDR3 spells CASSLVRGMDYGYTF. The CDR3 DNA sequence: TGCGCCAGCAGCTTGGTAAGGGGCATGGACTATGGCTACACCTTC.

This clone was seen a handful of times. This chain uses TRBV24-1 with TRBJ1-1; TRBD1 might be the D (5 bases). The CDR3 extends over 14 amino acids. Germline values: CDR1 KGHDR, CDR2 SFDVKD. V shed 4 bases and J shed 1 base, with 9 bases lying between them. The CDR3 spells CATSETGRNTEAFF. The CDR3 bases are TGTGCCACCAGTGAAACAGGCCGGAACACTGAAGCTTTCTTT.

This clone has at least ten counts. Given a much more abundant clone one base away, this may be a read error. DNA for the CDR3: TGTGCCGCCAGCAGAGAAGGGGGGTTCGAGCAGTACTTC. It is translated as CAASREGGFEQYF. This chain uses TRBV15 with TRBJ2-7, with D possibly called TRBD1 or TRBD2 (6 bases each). Germline CDR1 is LNHNV and CDR2 is YYDKDF (reference sequence). This CDR3 comprises 13 residues.

With regard to this clone: Other DNA sequences of this sample code for an identical CDR3. The J gene is TRBJ1-2, the V gene TRBV5-4; possibly TRBD1 for D (6 bases). This CDR3 spans 14 amino acids. With 4 bases removed from V and 12 bases from J, the gap between germline ends came to 22 bases. The germline CDR1 and CDR2 sequences are SGHNT and YYREEE (reference sequence). The CDR3: CASSRRGAEMGHTF. The CDR3 nucleotides are TGTGCCAGCAGCCGGCGGGGGGCCGAAATGGGCCACACCTTC.

By share, this clone counts as medium-sized. The chain combines TRBV30 with TRBJ2-7; TRBD1 matches at 9 bases. From germline, CDR1 is GTSNPN and CDR2 SVGIG (reference sequence). Trimming at V came to 3 bases and at J to 6 bases, leaving 6 bases not matched to a gene. The CDR3 loop spans 13 amino acids. The chain's CDR3 is CAWSYRGLIEQYF. The DNA for the CDR3 is TGTGCCTGGAGCTACAGGGGGCTTATCGAGCAGTACTTC.

By its share, this clone is medium-sized. The chain recombines TRBV11-1 with TRBJ1-2, with a possible D match to TRBD1 (6 bases). Looked up from germline, CDR1 is SGHAT and CDR2 is FQDESV (reference sequence). V lost 6 bases and J lost 3, with 20 bases in between. The CDR3 totals 16 residues. CDR3 residues: CASSRKPGQPYYGYTF. The DNA for the CDR3 is TGTGCCAGCAGTCGCAAACCCGGACAGCCCTACTATGGCTACACCTTC. Based on the CDR3 plus reference TRBV11-1 and TRBJ1-2, the full variable domain is EAEVAQSPRYKITEKSQAVAFWCDPISGHATLYWYRQILGQGPELLVQFQDESVVDDSQLPKDRFSAERLKGVDSTLKIQPAELGDSAMYLCASSRKPGQPYYGYTFGSGTRLTVV.

In its sample, this clone was seen many times. CDR3 sequence: CASSIYRDTEAFF. The CDR3 nucleotides read TGTGCCAGTAGTATATACAGGGATACTGAAGCTTTCTTT. The chain employs TRBV19 and TRBJ1-1, with TRBD1 as a possible D gene (6 bases). The CDR3 spans 13 residues. Germline V lookup: CDR1 LNHDA, CDR2 SQIVND (reference sequence). V was pared by 2 bases and J by 5 bases, with 9 bases between. Full variable domain (outside the CDR3, taken from reference TRBV19 and TRBJ1-1): DGGITQSPKYLFRKEGQNVTLSCEQNLNHDAMYWYRQDPGQGLRLIYYSQIVNDFQKGDIAEGYSVSREKKESFPLTVTSAQKNPTAFYLCASSIYRDTEAFFGQGTRLTVV.

In its sample, this clone was seen many times. This could be a read error, since a much larger clone is one nucleotide away. Additional DNA sequences in this sample encode the identical CDR3. The chain carries TRBV5-1 and TRBJ2-7, with D perhaps TRBD2 (5 bases). The CDR3 is 12 amino acids. Germline loops: CDR1 SGHRS, CDR2 YFSETQ. CDR3 protein: CASSLAFGEQYF. CDR3 DNA sequence: TGCGCCAGCAGCTTGGCCTTTGGGGAGCAGTACTTT.

This clone appeared a few times. Being one base from a much bigger clone, this may be a read error. V gene TRBV29-1 combines with J gene TRBJ2-5, with TRBD2 as a possible D gene (5 bases). CDR1 is SQVTM, CDR2 ANQGSEA, per germline. This CDR3 contains 12 residues. CDR3 coding DNA: TGCAGAGTTGTCCGGGATCAAGAGACCCAGTACTTC. Its protein product is CRVVRDQETQYF.

The chain recombines TRBV6-2 or TRBV6-3 with TRBJ2-1; no clear D gene. Between the trimmed V and J ends, which lost 0 bases and 5 bases, there was a span of 8 bases. This CDR3 spans 14 amino acids. Germline CDR1 MNHEY, CDR2 SVGEGT. The CDR3 DNA follows: TGTGCCAGCAGTTACTCAGGTACTAACAATGAGCAGTTCTTC. Translating it yields CASSYSGTNNEQFF.

This clone was counted at least ten times. This chain connects TRBV7-2 to TRBJ2-3; D call uncertain. Trimming cost V 5 bases and J 0 bases, with 3 bases left between them. The germline CDR1 and CDR2 sequences are SGHTA and FQGNSA. The CDR3 extends over 12 amino acids. The CDR3, as DNA: TGTGCCAGCAGCCTAAGCACAGATACGCAGTATTTT. Translation: CASSLSTDTQYF.

In its sample, this clone was seen many times. The CDR3 coding sequence is TGTGCCACCAGCAGGGGTGCCGGGGAGCTGTTTTTT. It is translated as CATSRGAGELFF. V gene TRBV24-1 combines with J gene TRBJ2-2, with D perhaps matching TRBD1 (6 bases). Germline V gene sequence: CDR1 KGHDR, CDR2 SFDVKD. Trimming took off 7 bases at V and 6 bases at J, with 8 bases between the two ends. The length of the CDR3 is 12 residues.

This clone was seen ten or more times. The chain has TRBV5-6 and TRBJ2-2; 10 bases align to TRBD1. Per germline, CDR1 SGHDT and CDR2 YYEEEE. CDR3 length equals 16 residues. V was pared by 4 bases and J by 5 bases, with 8 bases of the junction left unmatched. The CDR3 loop is CASSAAGTGVTGELFF. Here the CDR3 DNA reads TGTGCCAGCAGCGCTGCCGGGACAGGGGTAACCGGGGAGCTGTTTTTT.

This clone has more than one count but fewer than ten. This may stem from a read error, because a much larger clone lies one nucleotide away. Other DNA sequences within the sample encode an identical CDR3. V and J are TRBV2 and TRBJ1-1; TRBD1 agrees at 8 bases. The CDR3 totals 13 residues. Germline V gene data show CDR1 as SNHLY and CDR2 as FYNNEI. CDR3 residues: CASSRQGHTEAFF. The DNA of the CDR3 is TGTGCCAGCAGCCGACAGGGGCACACCGAAGCTTTCTTT.

This clone qualifies as medium-sized. The rearrangement links TRBV6-1 to TRBJ1-2; D perhaps matches TRBD1 (5 bases). There are 14 residues in the CDR3. The V end lost 5 bases, the J end lost 8 bases, and 18 bases lay between the germline ends. The germline V gene has CDR1 MNHNS and CDR2 SASEGT. The CDR3 region is CASSQRGGADGYTF. The CDR3 coding sequence is TGTGCCAGCAGTCAACGCGGAGGGGCGGACGGCTACACCTTC.